This entry describes one T cell receptor beta chain. The data originate from a study of T cell responses to AZD1222 COVID-19 vaccine. Clones were read by immunoSEQ multiplex PCR, and TCRdb kept only the in-frame ones, dropping some. The profile shows roughly 130,000 clones, 91% of them singletons. The CDR3 loop spans 12 amino acids. Germline trimming cut 6 bases from V and 5 bases from J; bases unmatched to any gene: 5. Germline V CDR1 and CDR2: SQVTM, ANQGSEA. The source material was peripheral blood, sampled on day 0 of AZD1222 vaccination. This clonotype was obtained from an adult in good health. The chain employs TRBV29-1 and TRBJ1-1, with TRBD1 matching over 8 bases. DNA for the CDR3: TGCAGCGTGTTCAGGGGGCAGACTGAAGCTTTCTTT. Protein product: CSVFRGQTEAFF.